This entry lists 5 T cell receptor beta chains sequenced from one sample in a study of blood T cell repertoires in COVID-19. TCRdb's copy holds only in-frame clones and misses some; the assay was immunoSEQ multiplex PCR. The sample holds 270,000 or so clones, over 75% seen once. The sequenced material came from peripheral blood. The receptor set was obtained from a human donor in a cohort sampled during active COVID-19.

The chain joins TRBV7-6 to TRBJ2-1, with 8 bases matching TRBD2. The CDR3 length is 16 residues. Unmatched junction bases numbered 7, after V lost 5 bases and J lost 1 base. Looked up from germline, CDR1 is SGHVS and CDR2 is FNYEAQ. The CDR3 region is CASSRVSGSSYNEQFF. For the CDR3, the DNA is TGTGCCAGCAGCAGGGTCAGCGGGAGTTCCTACAATGAGCAGTTCTTC.

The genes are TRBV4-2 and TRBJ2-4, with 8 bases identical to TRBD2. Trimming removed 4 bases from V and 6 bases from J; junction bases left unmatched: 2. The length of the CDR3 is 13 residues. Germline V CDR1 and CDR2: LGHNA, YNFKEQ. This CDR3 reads CASSPSGGNIQYF. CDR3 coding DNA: TGTGCCAGCAGCCCCAGCGGGGGAAACATTCAGTACTTC.

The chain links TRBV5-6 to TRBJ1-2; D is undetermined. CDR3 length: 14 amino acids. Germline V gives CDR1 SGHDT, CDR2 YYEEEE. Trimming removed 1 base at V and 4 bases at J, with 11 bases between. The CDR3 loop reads CASSLSRYAYGYTF. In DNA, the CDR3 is TGTGCCAGCAGCTTGTCTCGGTATGCCTATGGCTACACCTTC. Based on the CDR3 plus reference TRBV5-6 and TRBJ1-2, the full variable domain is DAGVTQSPTHLIKTRGQQVTLRCSPKSGHDTVSWYQQALGQGPQFIFQYYEEEERQRGNFPDRFSGHQFPNYSSELNVNALLLGDSALYLCASSLSRYAYGYTFGSGTRLTVV.

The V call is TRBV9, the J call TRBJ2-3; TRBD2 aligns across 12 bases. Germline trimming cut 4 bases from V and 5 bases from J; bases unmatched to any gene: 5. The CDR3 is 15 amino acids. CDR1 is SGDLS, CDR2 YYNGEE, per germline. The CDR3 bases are TGTGCCAGCAGCCCGGGGGGACTAGCGGGAGATACGCAGTATTTT. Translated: CASSPGGLAGDTQYF.

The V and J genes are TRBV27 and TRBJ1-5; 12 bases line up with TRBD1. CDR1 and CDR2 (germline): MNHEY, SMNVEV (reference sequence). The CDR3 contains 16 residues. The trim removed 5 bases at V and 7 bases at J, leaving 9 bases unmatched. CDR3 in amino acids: CASSIGTGGAGQPQHF. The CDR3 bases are TGTGCCAGCAGTATCGGGACAGGGGGCGCCGGGCAGCCCCAGCATTTT.